This is a list of T cell receptor beta chains from one sample in a study of T cells in Graves' hyperthyroidism and ophthalmopathy. TCRdb called the multiplex PCR reads again in MiXCR, with one record for every CDR3 protein. Of a few hundred thousand distinct CDR3 sequences detected, about 45% appear once; the ten largest clones hold more than 7.5%. Input material: peripheral blood or thyroid tissue (not recorded which). These receptors all stem from a woman between 18 and 29 years old with Graves' hyperthyroidism. CDR3s include the opening cysteine and the closing phenylalanine or tryptophan. Fields, in order: J gene, V gene, D gene, clone size, CDR3 protein, CDR3 DNA. D genes are given only for firm matches. The size entry is marked missing in some rows and otherwise reads once, few, many or a size class.

TRBJ2-5,TRBV27,NA,NA,CASSLSYSHQETQYF,TGTGCCAGCAGTTTATCGTACAGCCACCAAGAGACCCAGTACTTC
TRBJ1-5,TRBV2,NA,NA,CASSHDQNQETQHF,TGTGCCAGCAGCCACGACCAAAACCAAGAGACCCAGCATTTT
TRBJ1-5,TRBV2,NA,NA,CASRGQGQPQHF,TGTGCCAGCAGGGGGCAGGGTCAGCCCCAGCATTTT
TRBJ1-2,TRBV4-2,NA,many,CASHPTRAGNYGYTF,TGTGCCAGCCATCCTACCAGGGCTGGCAACTATGGCTACACCTTC
TRBJ2-6,TRBV5-5,NA,NA,CASSLGRGINTEAF,TGTGCCAGCAGCTTGGGGAGGGGGATTAACACTGAAGCTTTC
TRBJ1-2,TRBV5-5,TRBD1,NA,CACNPGQVDYGYTF,TGTGCCTGCAATCCGGGACAGGTAGACTATGGCTACACCTTC
TRBJ2-5,TRBV24-1,NA,NA,CATSAHQETQYF,TGTGCCACCAGTGCCCACCAAGAGACCCAGTACTTC
TRBJ1-4,TRBV5-6,NA,many,CASSLDGSTNEKLFF,TGTGCCAGCAGCCTTGACGGCTCAACTAATGAAAAACTGTTTTTT
TRBJ2-3,TRBV25-1,TRBD1,NA,CASSESRTGDTDTQYF,TGTGCCAGCAGTGAATCACGGACAGGGGACACAGATACGCAGTATTTT
TRBJ1-2,TRBV7-6,TRBD1,many,CASSQGEDYGYTF,TGTGCCAGCTCTCAGGGGGAAGACTATGGCTACACCTTC
TRBJ1-1,TRBV6-1,NA,NA,CASSEAGGVGAFF,TGTGCCAGCAGTGAAGCGGGAGGGGTCGGAGCTTTCTTT
TRBJ1-5,TRBV6-6,TRBD1,many,CASSAEDRAGQPQHF,TGTGCCAGCAGTGCCGAAGACAGGGCGGGACAGCCCCAGCATTTT
TRBJ2-2,TRBV7-3,NA,many,CASSSSGELFF,TGTGCCAGCAGCTCTAGCGGGGAGCTGTTTTTT
TRBJ1-5,TRBV2,TRBD1,once,CASRPRTGAGLPQHF,TGTGCCAGCAGGCCTAGGACAGGGGCCGGGCTACCCCAGCATTTT
TRBJ1-1,TRBV5-6,NA,NA,CASSLERGMSLGAFF,TGTGCCAGCAGCTTGGAGCGGGGAATGTCCCTCGGGGCTTTCTTC
TRBJ1-5,TRBV12-3/TRBV12-4,TRBD1,NA,CASSDRGGMPQHF,TGTGCCAGCAGTGACAGGGGAGGTATGCCCCAGCATTTT
TRBJ2-1,TRBV7-3,TRBD2,few,CASRQGLAGDEQFF,TGTGCCAGCAGACAGGGACTAGCTGGCGATGAGCAGTTCTTC
TRBJ2-7,TRBV5-1,NA,many,CASSRIPQEQYF,TGCGCCAGCAGCCGTATACCGCAAGAGCAGTACTTC
TRBJ1-3,TRBV13,NA,once,CASSLLTSGTFLTGNTIYF,TGTGCCAGCAGCTTACTGACTAGCGGGACGTTTCTCACTGGAAACACCATATATTTT
TRBJ1-5,TRBV2,NA,NA,CASNQFRAPNQPQHF,TGTGCCAGCAACCAGTTTAGGGCCCCAAATCAGCCCCAGCATTTT
TRBJ1-1,TRBV29-1,TRBD1,many,CSVGTGGGNTEAFF,TGCAGCGTTGGGACAGGGGGTGGGAACACTGAAGCTTTCTTT
TRBJ1-2,TRBV29-1,TRBD1,NA,CSQTGGYGYTF,TGCAGCCAAACAGGGGGGTATGGCTACACCTTC
TRBJ2-3,TRBV19,NA,many,CASSADNTDTQYF,TGTGCCAGTAGTGCGGACAACACAGATACGCAGTATTTT
TRBJ1-4,TRBV20-1,NA,many,CSANPRGTSNEKLFF,TGCAGTGCTAATCCCCGGGGGACCTCTAATGAAAAACTGTTTTTT
TRBJ1-5,TRBV6-2/TRBV6-3,TRBD1,many,CASSRTGWNQPQHF,TGTGCCAGCAGTAGGACAGGTTGGAATCAGCCCCAGCATTTT
TRBJ2-5,TRBV3-1,TRBD2,few,CASSQEGTEIGDLAGEETQYF,TGTGCCAGCAGCCAAGAAGGAACGGAAATTGGAGACCTAGCGGGAGAAGAGACCCAGTACTTC
TRBJ1-5,TRBV20-1,TRBD1,NA,CSAIIRDRDVSQPQHF,TGCAGTGCTATTATCCGGGACAGGGACGTGAGTCAGCCCCAGCATTTT
TRBJ1-2,TRBV29-1,TRBD1,NA,CSPGQAGYTF,TGCAGCCCTGGACAGGCCGGCTACACCTTC